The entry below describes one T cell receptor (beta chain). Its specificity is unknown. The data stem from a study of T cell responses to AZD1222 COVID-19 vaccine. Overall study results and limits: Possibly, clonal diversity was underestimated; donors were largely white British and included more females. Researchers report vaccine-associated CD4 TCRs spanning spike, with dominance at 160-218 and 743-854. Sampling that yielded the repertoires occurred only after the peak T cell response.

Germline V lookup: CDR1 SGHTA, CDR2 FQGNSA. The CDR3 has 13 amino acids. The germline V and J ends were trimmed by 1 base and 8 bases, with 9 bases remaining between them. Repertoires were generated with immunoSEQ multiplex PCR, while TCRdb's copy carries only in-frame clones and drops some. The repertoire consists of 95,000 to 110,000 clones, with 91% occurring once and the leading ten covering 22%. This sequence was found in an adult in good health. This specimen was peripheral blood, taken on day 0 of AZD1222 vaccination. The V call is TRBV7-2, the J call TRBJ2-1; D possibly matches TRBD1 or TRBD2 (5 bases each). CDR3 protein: CASSLGGMDEQFF. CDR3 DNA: TGTGCCAGCAGCTTAGGGGGGATGGATGAGCAGTTCTTC.